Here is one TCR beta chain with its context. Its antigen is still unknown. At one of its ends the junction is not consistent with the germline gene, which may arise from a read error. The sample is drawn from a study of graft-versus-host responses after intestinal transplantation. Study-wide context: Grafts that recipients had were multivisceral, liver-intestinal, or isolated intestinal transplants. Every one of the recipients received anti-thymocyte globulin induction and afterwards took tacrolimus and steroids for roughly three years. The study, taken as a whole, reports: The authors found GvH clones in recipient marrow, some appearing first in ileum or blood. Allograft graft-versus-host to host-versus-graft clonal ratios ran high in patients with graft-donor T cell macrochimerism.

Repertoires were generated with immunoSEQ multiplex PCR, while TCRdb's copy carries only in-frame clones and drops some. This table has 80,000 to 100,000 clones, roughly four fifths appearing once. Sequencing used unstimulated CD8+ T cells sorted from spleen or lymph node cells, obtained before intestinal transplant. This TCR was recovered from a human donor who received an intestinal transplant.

CDR3 residues: CASSFGQTEKIF. The CDR3 DNA reads TGCGCCAGCAGCTTCGGACAGACCGAGAAGATCTTT. The chain couples TRBV5-1 to TRBJ1-1; TRBD1 is a possible D gene (6 bases). The germline gives CDR1 SGHRS, CDR2 YFSETQ. CDR3 size: 12 residues.